These T cell receptor beta chains were read from a single sample in a study of blood T cell repertoires in COVID-19. The method was immunoSEQ multiplex PCR; TCRdb's version includes in-frame clones alone and lacks a portion of them. The top ten clones hold approximately 1.3% of a sample with roughly 330,000 clones, around 83% of them seen once. Input material: peripheral blood. The receptors were gathered from a woman aged 45-59 years with acute or convalescent COVID-19. The CDR3 runs from the conserved cysteine through the conserved F or W. The order of the fields is V gene, clone size, CDR3 length, J gene, D gene, CDR3 DNA, CDR3 protein. D genes are given only for firm matches. The listing skips clone size in some rows; elsewhere it reads once, few, many or a size class.

V: TRBV4-2
size: once
length: 14
J: TRBJ1-2
D: -
DNA: TGTGCCAGCAGCCAAGATCAGACCGGCGGGGGCTACACCTTC
CDR3: CASSQDQTGGGYTF

V: TRBV27
size: -
length: 16
J: TRBJ2-1
D: TRBD2
DNA: TGTGCCAGCAGTATCCTTGGGGAGCGGGAGGACAATGAGCAGTTCTTC
CDR3: CASSILGEREDNEQFF

V: TRBV5-1
size: -
length: 15
J: TRBJ2-7
D: TRBD2
DNA: TGCGCCAGCAGCTTGGGGCTAGCGGAACAGTACGAGCAGTACTTC
CDR3: CASSLGLAEQYEQYF

V: TRBV7-2
size: -
length: 15
J: TRBJ2-7
D: -
DNA: TGTGCCAGCAGCTTACAGGGGGGCATCCCCTACGAGCAGTACTTC
CDR3: CASSLQGGIPYEQYF

V: TRBV7-9
size: -
length: 15
J: TRBJ1-4
D: TRBD1
DNA: TGTGCCAGCAGCTTTACAGGGGGCATGGGTGAAAAACTGTTTTTT
CDR3: CASSFTGGMGEKLFF

V: TRBV19
size: once
length: 15
J: TRBJ1-4
D: -
DNA: TGTGCCAGTAGACTTGACAGTGCAACTAATGAAAAACTGTTTTTT
CDR3: CASRLDSATNEKLFF

V: TRBV7-6
size: -
length: 13
J: TRBJ2-5
D: TRBD1
DNA: TGTGCCAGCAGCATCGACAGGGGGGAGACCCAGTACTTC
CDR3: CASSIDRGETQYF

V: TRBV18
size: once
length: 15
J: TRBJ1-1
D: TRBD1
DNA: TGTGCCAGCTCACCACCTTCCGGACAGGGGACAGCAGCTTTCTTT
CDR3: CASSPPSGQGTAAFF

V: TRBV9
size: -
length: 13
J: TRBJ1-2
D: -
DNA: TGTGCCACCGATGGGAGTTTACCCTATGGCTACACCTTC
CDR3: CATDGSLPYGYTF

V: TRBV3-1/TRBV3-2
size: once
length: 15
J: TRBJ2-5
D: TRBD2
DNA: TGTGCCAGCAGCTTACGACTAGCGGGCGTTGAGACCCAGTACTTC
CDR3: CASSLRLAGVETQYF

V: TRBV12-3/TRBV12-4
size: -
length: 12
J: TRBJ1-5
D: TRBD1
DNA: TGTGCCAGCACCAGGGGGGATCAGCCCCAGCATTTT
CDR3: CASTRGDQPQHF

V: TRBV5-4
size: -
length: 13
J: TRBJ1-2
D: TRBD1
DNA: TGTGCCAGCCGTCCGGGACAGGGGGATGGCTACACCTTC
CDR3: CASRPGQGDGYTF

V: TRBV10-1
size: -
length: 13
J: TRBJ2-3
D: -
DNA: TGCGCCAGCAGTATCGCCAGGGTAGATACGCAGTATTTT
CDR3: CASSIARVDTQYF

V: TRBV9
size: -
length: 15
J: TRBJ2-7
D: TRBD1
DNA: TGTGCCAGCAGCGACCGGGACAGGGGACCCTACGAGCAGTACTTC
CDR3: CASSDRDRGPYEQYF

V: TRBV6-5
size: -
length: 14
J: TRBJ2-3
D: TRBD1
DNA: TGTGCCAGCAAGACAGGGGGATTTGTCGATACGCAGTATTTT
CDR3: CASKTGGFVDTQYF

V: TRBV9
size: -
length: 15
J: TRBJ2-5
D: TRBD2
DNA: TGTGCCAGCAGCTCCGGGACTAGCGGGAGGGAGACCCAGTACTTC
CDR3: CASSSGTSGRETQYF

V: TRBV5-1
size: -
length: 15
J: TRBJ2-1
D: TRBD2
DNA: TGCGCCAGCAGCGTACTAGCGGGGGCGAACAATGAGCAGTTCTTC
CDR3: CASSVLAGANNEQFF

V: TRBV5-1
size: -
length: 17
J: TRBJ2-5
D: TRBD2
DNA: TGCGCCAGCAGCTTGGGGTCCCTAGCGGGGGTAGGAGAGACCCAGTACTTC
CDR3: CASSLGSLAGVGETQYF

V: TRBV7-2
size: -
length: 15
J: TRBJ1-1
D: -
DNA: TGTGCCAGCAGCACTGGAGGGACGGCGAACACTGAAGCTTTCTTT
CDR3: CASSTGGTANTEAFF

V: TRBV7-9
size: -
length: 14
J: TRBJ1-6
D: -
DNA: TGTGCCAACCAGGCCAGGGATTTGGGTTCACCCCTCCACTTT
CDR3: CANQARDLGSPLHF

V: TRBV6-2/TRBV6-3
size: -
length: 13
J: TRBJ1-5
D: -
DNA: TGTGCCAGCAGTTACCAGGGTTATCAGCCCCAGCATTTT
CDR3: CASSYQGYQPQHF

V: TRBV6-5
size: -
length: 13
J: TRBJ2-7
D: TRBD1
DNA: TGTGCCAGCAGCCGGGACAGAGCCTACGAGCAGTACTTC
CDR3: CASSRDRAYEQYF

V: TRBV6-5
size: -
length: 15
J: TRBJ1-5
D: TRBD1
DNA: TGTGCCAGCAGCCTCCACGAACAGGGGCATCAGCCCCAGCATTTT
CDR3: CASSLHEQGHQPQHF

V: TRBV24-1
size: -
length: 17
J: TRBJ2-2
D: -
DNA: TGTGCCACCAGTGATTTTTTGTCGGGGGGCGATACCGGGGAGCTGTTTTTT
CDR3: CATSDFLSGGDTGELFF

V: TRBV27
size: -
length: 14
J: TRBJ2-1
D: -
DNA: TGTGCCAGCAGTTCCAGGGGGGCAAGCAATGAGCAGTTCTTC
CDR3: CASSSRGASNEQFF

V: TRBV2
size: -
length: 15
J: TRBJ1-5
D: -
DNA: TGTGCCAGCACCGGGACATTTTATAGCAATCAGCCCCAGCATTTT
CDR3: CASTGTFYSNQPQHF

V: TRBV4-3
size: once
length: 15
J: TRBJ1-2
D: TRBD1
DNA: TGCGCCAGCAGCCAAGATCGGGACAGGGATTATGGCTACACCTTC
CDR3: CASSQDRDRDYGYTF

V: TRBV11-3
size: once
length: 18
J: TRBJ1-6
D: TRBD1
DNA: TGTGCCAGCAGCTTACGTAGGGACAGGGTAACCTATAATTCACCCCTCCACTTT
CDR3: CASSLRRDRVTYNSPLHF

V: TRBV6-2/TRBV6-3
size: -
length: 15
J: TRBJ2-7
D: -
DNA: TGTGCCAGCAGTTACTCCCCAGGGGAGACCTACGAGCAGTACTTC
CDR3: CASSYSPGETYEQYF

V: TRBV12-5
size: -
length: 14
J: TRBJ1-2
D: -
DNA: TGTGCTAGTGGTTTCCTACTGGGGGGGCACGGCTACACCTTC
CDR3: CASGFLLGGHGYTF

V: TRBV7-9
size: -
length: 15
J: TRBJ2-5
D: TRBD1
DNA: TGTGCCAGCAGCTTAGGAGAGGGGGCGCAGGAGACCCAGTACTTC
CDR3: CASSLGEGAQETQYF

V: TRBV9
size: -
length: 17
J: TRBJ2-2
D: TRBD2
DNA: TGTGCCAGCAGCGTAGGAAACGGGGGGTTGAACACCGGGGAGCTGTTTTTT
CDR3: CASSVGNGGLNTGELFF

V: TRBV7-9
size: -
length: 14
J: TRBJ2-3
D: -
DNA: TGTGCCAGCAGCTCGACTATCAGCACAGATACGCAGTATTTT
CDR3: CASSSTISTDTQYF

V: TRBV27
size: -
length: 16
J: TRBJ1-1
D: -
DNA: TGTGCCAGCAGCTTACAGGGCGGAACGGAGAAAACTGAAGCTTTCTTT
CDR3: CASSLQGGTEKTEAFF

V: TRBV19
size: -
length: 12
J: TRBJ1-4
D: -
DNA: TGTGCCAGTTCGGGGGGCGGAGAAAAACTGTTTTTT
CDR3: CASSGGGEKLFF

V: TRBV9
size: -
length: 14
J: TRBJ1-1
D: -
DNA: TGTGCCAGCAGCGTAGGGGGCGCGGAAACTGAAGCTTTCTTT
CDR3: CASSVGGAETEAFF

V: TRBV30
size: -
length: 16
J: TRBJ1-1
D: TRBD1
DNA: TGTGCCTGGACCCCAAGACCGGGACAGGGTGAAGTAAGAGCTTTCTTT
CDR3: CAWTPRPGQGEVRAFF

V: TRBV6-5
size: few
length: 15
J: TRBJ1-5
D: TRBD1
DNA: TGTGCCAGCAGTCCCCGAGGGACAGGTAATCAGCCCCAGCATTTT
CDR3: CASSPRGTGNQPQHF

V: TRBV5-6
size: -
length: 13
J: TRBJ1-1
D: TRBD1
DNA: TGTGCCAGCAGCTCCAGGGACAGGGTACTAGCTTTCTTT
CDR3: CASSSRDRVLAFF

V: TRBV7-8
size: few
length: 18
J: TRBJ2-5
D: TRBD2
DNA: TGTGCCAGCAGCCTCTGGACTAGCGGGGGTCGTAGGAAAGAGACCCAGTACTTC
CDR3: CASSLWTSGGRRKETQYF

V: TRBV5-1
size: -
length: 19
J: TRBJ1-1
D: -
DNA: TGCGCCAGCAGCTCACACCGCGACAGGTTGGGTCTGGTGAGGACTGAAGCTTTCTTT
CDR3: CASSSHRDRLGLVRTEAFF

V: TRBV30
size: -
length: 17
J: TRBJ2-3
D: -
DNA: TGTGCCTGGATTATATGGAGTAGGAGAAACTCCACAGATACGCAGTATTTT
CDR3: CAWIIWSRRNSTDTQYF

V: TRBV5-1
size: -
length: 15
J: TRBJ1-2
D: -
DNA: TGCGCCAGCAGCGAACAGGGTTCTCGGGGCTATGGCTACACCTTC
CDR3: CASSEQGSRGYGYTF

V: TRBV5-6
size: -
length: 15
J: TRBJ2-2
D: TRBD1
DNA: TGTGCCAGCAGCTTCGGGACAGGGGGCATCGGGGAGCTGTTTTTT
CDR3: CASSFGTGGIGELFF

V: TRBV10-3
size: -
length: 15
J: TRBJ2-5
D: TRBD1
DNA: TGTGCCATCAGTGAGCTCTACCGGACAGGGGAGACCCAGTACTTC
CDR3: CAISELYRTGETQYF

V: TRBV18
size: -
length: 16
J: TRBJ1-4
D: TRBD1
DNA: TGTGCCAGCTCACTTACGCGACAGGGTCAAACTGAAAAACTGTTTTTT
CDR3: CASSLTRQGQTEKLFF

V: TRBV12-3/TRBV12-4
size: -
length: 13
J: TRBJ1-4
D: -
DNA: TGTGCCAGCAGTTCTAACTTTAATGAAAAACTGTTTTTT
CDR3: CASSSNFNEKLFF

V: TRBV6-5
size: -
length: 12
J: TRBJ1-1
D: TRBD1
DNA: TGTGCCAGCAACAGACAGGGCACTGAAGCTTTCTTT
CDR3: CASNRQGTEAFF

V: TRBV7-3
size: few
length: 16
J: TRBJ2-2
D: -
DNA: TGTGCCAGCAGCTTAGCAGGGGCGCTTGGAACCGGGGAGCTGTTTTTT
CDR3: CASSLAGALGTGELFF